This TCR beta chain was captured in a study of tumor-infiltrating lymphocytes in primary liver carcinoma. It was unsorted whole blood that yielded blood RNA, and germline DNA was also extracted. The study, taken as a whole, reports: A significantly higher top-250-clone fraction was found in tumors than in blood (p = 0.039). Because of bulk unsorted sampling, CD4+ and CD8+ repertoires were not subjected to comparison. Pairs of tumor regions overlapped more than tumor-adjacent and tumor-blood pairs did.

Total RNA (roughly 540 ng) served as template for TCR beta cDNA synthesis primed by a constant-region primer. Generation of the TCR beta libraries relied on three nested multiplex PCR rounds using slightly modified ARM-PCR. Researchers ran the first two PCR rounds for roughly 11 cycles each with TRBV1-TRBV30 forward primers and a C-beta reverse primer. TCRdb re-analysed the multiplex PCR reads in MiXCR, keeping a single row per CDR3 protein. The table records about 350,000 distinct CDR3 sequences, less than 75% of them present only once. Regarding this clonotype: Its antigen is unidentified. Being one base from a much bigger clone, this may be a read error.

The CDR3 runs 15 residues. The V gene's germline CDR1 is MNHNY and CDR2 SVGAGI (reference sequence). This clonotype was obtained from a man aged 40-49 years with primary liver carcinoma and hepatitis B virus infection. The sample comprised peripheral blood. This sequence joins TRBV6-6 and TRBJ2-2, with 8 bases fitting TRBD1. CDR3 DNA: TGTGCCAGCAGTTGGACAGGGTTGAACACCGGGGAGCTGTCTTTT. Protein sequence: CASSWTGLNTGELSF.